This T cell receptor (beta chain) was sequenced for a study of blood T cell repertoires in COVID-19. The germline V gene has CDR1 SGHRS and CDR2 YFSETQ. This CDR3 spans 16 amino acids. Trimming removed 4 bases from V and 2 bases from J, with 19 bases in between. Using immunoSEQ multiplex PCR, the repertoire was profiled, and TCRdb retains in-frame clones only, with some absent. The sample has 100,000 to 150,000 clones, 80% to 90% seen once. Sequencing input: peripheral blood. The J gene is TRBJ2-7, the V gene TRBV5-1, with a tentative D call TRBD2 (6 bases). The clonotype comes from a man in his forties or fifties with active COVID-19. Here the CDR3 DNA reads TGCGCCAGCAGCCTGGGAAGGTTCGGGGGAACCTACGAGCAGTACTTC. This sequence encodes CASSLGRFGGTYEQYF.